This T cell receptor beta chain originates from a study of T cells in Graves' hyperthyroidism and ophthalmopathy (dated by TCRdb to 2018 to 2020). Regarding the complete study: Peripheral blood was collected at initial diagnosis, before any treatment. To identify distinguishing TCR V-J signatures, a discovery cohort of about 100 patients was used, comprising 43 with Graves' ophthalmopathy and 57 with stable Graves' hyperthyroidism. Prospective prediction of ophthalmopathy was tested in an independent validation cohort of 18 hyperthyroidism patients and 15 to 17 patients who later progressed to ophthalmopathy. The approximately 90 discovery patients were randomly split 7:3 into training and test sets. The study also compared thyroid tissue and blood T-cell repertoires from roughly six Graves' hyperthyroidism patients. Following sampling, methimazole starting at 30 mg daily was given to hyperthyroidism patients, and high-dose intravenous methylprednisolone was given to ophthalmopathy patients. According to the paper, TCR Vbeta CDR3 sequencing was carried out on around 140 peripheral blood samples, which came from some 41 ophthalmopathy, 75 to 80 hyperthyroidism and around 17 progressor patients. Overall results and qualifications from the work: In validation, progression to ophthalmopathy was predicted by the model with nearly 71% sensitivity and 72% to 85% specificity, a median of about 6.4 months before onset. Most expanded thyroid clonotypes (frequency above 0.001) were also found in blood, which suggests that blood repertoires may mirror thyroid immune responses. A model built on a 13 V-J signature distinguished ophthalmopathy from stable hyperthyroidism, reaching approximately 89% sensitivity and 81.08% specificity in cross-validation and 80%/75% in testing. No statistical method was used to fix the sample size in advance, and group allocation was not hidden from the investigators.

A patient counted as having stable Graves' hyperthyroidism if no progression to ophthalmopathy occurred over 18 months of follow-up. Hyperthyroidism patients were newly diagnosed, with disease duration under 2 months, and aged 18 to 65 years. Patients with uncontrolled infections, other autoimmune diseases, pregnancy or lactation were excluded. Diagnoses were based on clinical symptoms, serum thyroxine and TRAb, thyroid ultrasound and orbital computed tomography. Ficoll-Paque density gradient centrifugation was used to isolate PBMCs from under 11 ml of fresh peripheral blood. Trizol reagent was used to extract total RNA, and RNA quality was then checked on an Agilent 2100 Bioanalyzer. Amplification of TCR beta CDR3 regions was carried out from RNA transcripts. A first-round RT-PCR of the TCR CDR3 used the HTBI primer set with the Qiagen OneStep RT-PCR kit. Libraries were constructed in a second round of multiplex PCR, after which size selection and purification were performed. Sequencing of the libraries was done on an Illumina HiSeq2000 using paired-end 100 bp reads. The study's processing was this. SOAPnuke was used to process the raw data, with reads discarded if the reads contained adapters or uncalled bases, had a mean Phred below 15, or lacked an exact constant-primer or identifier match. High-quality paired reads were merged using COPE v1.2.5, and each unique nucleotide sequence was defined as a clonotype. MiTCR v1.1 was used to align the clonotypes against IMGT TRBV, TRBD and TRBJ reference segments. The analysis was restricted to V-J combinations with a frequency above 0.0001, which together covered roughly 99% of the repertoires. A TCS score was defined as the ratio of F50 (clonal expansion) to E x V (chaos), with BLOSUM62-based TCRdist applied between CDR3 peptides within each V-J. Welch's t-statistics and random forest reduced 500 to 650 V-J features to 10 to 15, which were used in a naive Bayes classifier (R e1071). TCRdb itself trimmed the public reads at Q25 with fastp, ran MiXCR and retained productive beta chains. Each entry merges the rows of one CDR3 protein and shows their most common DNA and genes. The V and J calls were determined by TCRdb, not by the authors. For this sample there are about 110,000 distinct CDR3 sequences; about 15% appear just once. 35% to 45% of the sample is in the top ten clones.

This clonotype has a count of ten or more. Its antigen is not yet known. It has no much larger one-base neighbor in the sample; base qualities were not kept. V loses 6 bases at its end and J loses 7 bases; junction bases beyond the gene matches: 10. Sequences SNHLY (CDR1) and FYNNEI (CDR2) are obtained from the germline V gene. There are 14 amino acids in the CDR3, from cysteine to phenylalanine inclusive. Kept here is only the CDR3 DNA, which spans 42 bases and is read in frame from base 1. The chain joins TRBV2 to TRBJ1-2, and 8 bases in between align with TRBD1. The clonotype comes from a woman aged 50 to 65 with Graves' hyperthyroidism. Sequences were obtained from blood. This receptor has the CDR3 CASSWTGTLFGYTF. The bases read TGTGCCAGCAGCTGGACAGGGACACTCTTTGGCTACACCTTC.